This T cell receptor (beta chain) was identified in a study of blood T cell repertoires in COVID-19. About the study: There were acute and convalescent COVID-19 samples, and they came from the United States, Italy and Spain. PBMCs, B-cell-depleted T cells, or T cells were the source of the cDNA or gDNA that made up the material.

Original processing methods: Estimated nucleated cell counts came from reference gene primer amplification. The repertoire was sequenced with immunoSEQ multiplex PCR; TCRdb's copy has only in-frame clones and lacks some. V, J and clone size reflect that table, while D and trimming were determined from the DNA. The sample yields more than 80,000 clones, 86% seen once. CDR3 size: 16 residues. Deletions cut 1 base from V and 3 bases from J, with 10 bases between. Germline lookup yields CDR1 LGHNA and CDR2 YSLEER. This clone was picked up a small number of times. The TCR sequence derives from a man in his fifties with active COVID-19. Sequencing was performed on peripheral blood. This rearrangement joins TRBV4-3 to TRBJ2-6, with D possibly TRBD2 on 5 matching bases. The CDR3 DNA reads TGCGCCAGCAGCCAAGTCGAGGGAAGTGGGGCCAACGTCCTGACTTTC. It translates to CASSQVEGSGANVLTF.